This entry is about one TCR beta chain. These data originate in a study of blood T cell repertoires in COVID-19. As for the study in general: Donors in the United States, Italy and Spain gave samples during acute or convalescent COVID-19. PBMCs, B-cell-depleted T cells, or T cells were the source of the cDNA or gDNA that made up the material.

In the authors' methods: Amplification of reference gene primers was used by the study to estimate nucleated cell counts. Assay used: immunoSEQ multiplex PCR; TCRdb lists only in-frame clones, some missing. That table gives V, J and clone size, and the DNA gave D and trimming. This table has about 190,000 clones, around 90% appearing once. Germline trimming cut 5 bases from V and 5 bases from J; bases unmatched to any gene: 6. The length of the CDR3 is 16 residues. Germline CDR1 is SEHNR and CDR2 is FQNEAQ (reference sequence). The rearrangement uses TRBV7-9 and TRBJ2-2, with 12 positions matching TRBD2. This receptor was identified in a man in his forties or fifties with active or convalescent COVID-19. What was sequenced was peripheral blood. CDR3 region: CASSSPSGGATGELFF. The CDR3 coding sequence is TGTGCCAGCAGCAGCCCTAGCGGGGGGGCAACCGGGGAGCTGTTTTTT.